This T cell receptor beta chain was identified during a study of blood T cell repertoires in COVID-19. Turning to the study itself: Sources were T cells, B-cell-depleted T cells, or PBMCs; the material itself was cDNA or gDNA.

This clone was counted only a few times. Patients at the Seattle site were enrolled during active infection and followed longitudinally. V was pared by 3 bases and J by 0 bases, with 9 bases between. This CDR3 contains 16 residues. Germline CDR1 and CDR2: MDHEN and SYDVKM. Produced via immunoSEQ multiplex PCR; TCRdb's table is partial and in-frame only. The sample contains approximately 270,000 clones, around 88% of which appear only once. This chain links TRBV28 with TRBJ2-6; D is unclear. The sample consisted of peripheral blood. The sequence was obtained from a woman in her thirties with COVID-19, enrolled during active disease. CDR3 sequence reads: CASSFGSTSGANVLTF. The CDR3 DNA is TGTGCCAGCAGTTTCGGTAGTACCTCTGGGGCCAACGTCCTGACTTTC.